This TCR beta chain is from a study of Ad26.COV2.S vaccination and SARS-CoV-2 variants. Profiling relied on immunoSEQ multiplex PCR, and the TCRdb table lists in-frame clones only, not all of them. The table records roughly 350,000 clones, 85% to 90% of them present only once. As to treatment: some 20 received Ad26.COV2.S at low or high dose, single or two shots; roughly five received placebo; per-sample allocation not given. The samples were gathered on day 63 after the first injection of vaccine or placebo. The V gene lost 0 bases and the J gene lost 1 base, with 12 bases spanning the gap. Germline lookup yields CDR1 LGHNA and CDR2 YSLEER. The CDR3 is 16 residues long.

Sequenced here: peripheral blood, sampled in a trial of Ad26.COV2.S vaccine versus placebo. The clonotype comes from a person aged 18-65 years who received the Ad26.COV2.S COVID-19 vaccine or a placebo. The V gene is TRBV4-3, the J gene TRBJ2-5; D ambiguous. CDR3 DNA sequence: TGCGCCAGCAGCCAAGATCCGGTGCGCGCCCAAGAGACCCAGTACTTC. It yields the protein CASSQDPVRAQETQYF.